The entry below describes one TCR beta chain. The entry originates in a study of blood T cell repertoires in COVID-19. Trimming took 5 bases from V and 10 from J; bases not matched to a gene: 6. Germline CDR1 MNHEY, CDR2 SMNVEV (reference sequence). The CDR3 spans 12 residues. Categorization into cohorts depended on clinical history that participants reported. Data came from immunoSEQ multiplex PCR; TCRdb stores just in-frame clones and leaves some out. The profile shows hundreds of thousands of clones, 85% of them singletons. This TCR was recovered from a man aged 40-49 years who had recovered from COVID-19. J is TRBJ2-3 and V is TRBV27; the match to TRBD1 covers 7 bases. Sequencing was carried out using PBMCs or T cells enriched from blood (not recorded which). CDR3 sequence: CASSHRQGSQYF. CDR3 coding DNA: TGTGCCAGCAGTCACCGACAGGGTTCGCAGTATTTT.